This TCR beta chain stems from a study of blood T cell repertoires in COVID-19. The overall study: The samples span acute and convalescent COVID-19 from the United States, Italy and Spain. Sources were T cells, B-cell-depleted T cells, or PBMCs; the material itself was cDNA or gDNA.

CDR1 is GTSNPN and CDR2 is SVGIG in the germline V gene (reference sequence). The CDR3 consists of 14 residues. The V segment lost 1 base and the J segment 7 bases; nucleotides outside the gene matches: 10. Participant ages covered roughly 18 to 89 years across around 25 US areas. What the recovered Cohort 3 donors had was two negative PCRs, clearance, or symptom resolution. Using immunoSEQ multiplex PCR, the repertoire was profiled, and TCRdb retains in-frame clones only, with some absent. In the table there are 330,000 or so clones, approximately 88% of which are singletons. The chain joins TRBV30 to TRBJ2-7; 7 bases are a match to TRBD1. Sequenced material: PBMCs or T cells enriched from blood (not recorded which). The origin of this receptor is a man aged 25 to 40 who had recovered from COVID-19. CDR3 sequence: CAWSEEQGMWEQYF. As DNA, the CDR3 is TGTGCCTGGAGTGAGGAACAGGGGATGTGGGAGCAGTACTTC.